This TCR beta chain emerged from a study of Ad26.COV2.S vaccination and SARS-CoV-2 variants. Treatment given: approximately 18 received Ad26.COV2.S at low or high dose, single or two shots; about 5 received placebo; per-sample allocation not given. At day 63 after the first vaccine or placebo injection, samples were drawn. Method: immunoSEQ multiplex PCR; TCRdb's copy keeps in-frame clones and lacks some. Among hundreds of thousands of clones listed, roughly 85% were seen once. Material: peripheral blood, obtained in a trial of Ad26.COV2.S vaccine versus placebo. The source is a person aged 18 to 59 who received the Ad26.COV2.S COVID-19 vaccine or a placebo.

The CDR3 DNA reads as TGTGCCAGCAGCGGGACCCTCGAGACCGATGAGCAGTTCTTC. This codes for CASSGTLETDEQFF. V usage is TRBV7-9 and J usage is TRBJ2-1; D is perhaps TRBD1 or TRBD2 (5 bases each). V lost 5 bases and J 8 bases, leaving 16 bases between the germline ends. There are 14 residues in the CDR3. Germline CDR1 SEHNR, CDR2 FQNEAQ (reference sequence).